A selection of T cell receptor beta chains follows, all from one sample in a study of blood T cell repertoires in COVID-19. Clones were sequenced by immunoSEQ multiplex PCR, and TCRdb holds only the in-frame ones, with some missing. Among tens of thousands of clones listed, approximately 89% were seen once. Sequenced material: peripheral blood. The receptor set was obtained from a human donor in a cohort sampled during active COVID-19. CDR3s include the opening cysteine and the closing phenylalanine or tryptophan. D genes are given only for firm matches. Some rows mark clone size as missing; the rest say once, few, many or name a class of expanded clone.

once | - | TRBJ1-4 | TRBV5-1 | TGCGCCAGCAGCTTGGTGGGCCCGACTAATGAAAAACTGTTTTTT | CASSLVGPTNEKLFF
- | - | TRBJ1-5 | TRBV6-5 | TGTGCCAGCAGCGGCCAGCGATATAGCAATCAGCCCCAGCATTTT | CASSGQRYSNQPQHF
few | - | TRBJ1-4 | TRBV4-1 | TGCGCCAGCAGCCAAGCCCTGCGCCCGACTAATGAAAAACTGTTTTTT | CASSQALRPTNEKLFF
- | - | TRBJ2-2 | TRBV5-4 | TGTGCCAGCAGCGCTGGTGGCCAGGCTCTCACCGGGGAGCTGTTTTTT | CASSAGGQALTGELFF
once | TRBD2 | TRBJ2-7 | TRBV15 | TGTGCCACCAGCGGGGGGGGAACGGTAGTCTACGAGCAGTACTTC | CATSGGGTVVYEQYF
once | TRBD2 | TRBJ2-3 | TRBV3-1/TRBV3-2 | TGTGCCAGCAGCCAGGGAAACGGGGGGGGCACAGATACGCAGTATTTT | CASSQGNGGGTDTQYF
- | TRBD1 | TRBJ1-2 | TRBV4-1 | TGCGCCAGCAGCGTGGGACAGGCCCTCTATGGCTACACCTTC | CASSVGQALYGYTF
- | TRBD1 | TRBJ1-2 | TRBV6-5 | TGTGCCAGCAGTTACAAAGTCAGGGGGTTAGTGGGCTACACCTTC | CASSYKVRGLVGYTF
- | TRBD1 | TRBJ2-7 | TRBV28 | TGTGCCAGCAGCTCACAGGGGCAATCCTACGAGCAGTACTTC | CASSSQGQSYEQYF
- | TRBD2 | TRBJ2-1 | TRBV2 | TGTGCCAGCAGTATGGGACTAGCGGGGGGGAATGAGCAGTTCTTC | CASSMGLAGGNEQFF
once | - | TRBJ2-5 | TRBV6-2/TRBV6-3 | TGTGCCAGCAGCCCCACAAAGGAGACCCAGTACTTC | CASSPTKETQYF